The 11 T cell receptor beta chains below all came from one sample that was sequenced in a study of T cell responses to AZD1222 COVID-19 vaccine (TCRdb year 2021). Library construction relied on the immunoSEQ multiplex PCR assay. TCRdb's version of the immuneACCESS table is confined to in-frame rearrangements and falls short of the full clone set. An unresolved V gene accounts for under half of the shortfall where checked; the remainder is of unknown origin. The sample data list tens of thousands of clones, and more than 70% of these were observed just once. The top ten constitute roughly 10% of the sample. Sample time point, as interpreted from the label and publication: baseline before first vaccination. The input for sequencing was peripheral blood, taken on day 0 of AZD1222 vaccination. These receptor sequences come from an adult in good health.

The gene calls are TRBV5-1 and TRBJ2-3, with D perhaps TRBD1 or TRBD2 (5 bases each). Trimming removed 2 bases at V and 3 bases at J, with 10 bases between. CDR3 length: 14 amino acids. CDR1 is SGHRS and CDR2 is YFSETQ in the germline V gene. The CDR3 DNA is TGCGCCAGCAGCTTCGGGACGCCTACAGATACGCAGTATTTT. Translation: CASSFGTPTDTQYF.

V is TRBV12-3 or TRBV12-4 and J is TRBJ1-5; TRBD1 is a possible D gene (6 bases). Between the trimmed V and J ends, which lost 6 bases and 3 bases, there was a span of 9 bases. The CDR3 has 13 residues. CDR3 protein: CASSRDNNQPQHF. Here the CDR3 DNA reads TGTGCCAGCAGCCGGGACAACAATCAGCCCCAGCATTTT.

The chain couples TRBV28 to TRBJ1-5; perhaps TRBD1 as D (6 bases). This CDR3 comprises 15 residues. Between the trimmed V and J ends, which lost 3 bases and 0 bases, there was a span of 9 bases. The germline CDR1 and CDR2 sequences are MDHEN and SYDVKM. As DNA, the CDR3 is TGTGCCAGCAGTTTCACGGGGGCTAGCAATCAGCCCCAGCATTTT. Encoded protein: CASSFTGASNQPQHF.

The CDR3 reads CASSPTPNTEAFF. The CDR3 DNA is TGTGCCAGCAGCCCGACACCGAACACTGAAGCTTTCTTT. The chain couples TRBV11-2 to TRBJ1-1, with D hard to call. This CDR3 spans 13 amino acids. Germline V lookup: CDR1 SGHAT, CDR2 FQNNGV. V lost 5 bases to trimming and J lost 1 base, with 8 bases between them.

The V and J genes are TRBV5-5 and TRBJ1-4; D might be TRBD1 (5 bases). The CDR3 length is 14 residues. CDR1 is SGHKS, CDR2 YYEKEE, per germline (reference sequence). The germline V and J ends were trimmed by 4 bases and 6 bases, with 13 bases remaining between them. The CDR3 spells CASSHQRGDEKLFF. The CDR3 DNA sequence: TGTGCCAGCAGCCATCAACGGGGGGATGAAAAACTGTTTTTT.

The chain is built from TRBV10-1 and TRBJ2-4, with no clear D. The CDR3 totals 15 residues. Trimming took 8 bases from V and 0 from J, leaving 14 bases between them. CDR1 WNHNN and CDR2 SYGVQD come from the germline V gene (reference sequence). This chain's CDR3 is CASPVRLEAKNIQYF. The DNA for the CDR3 is TGCGCCAGCCCAGTCCGATTGGAAGCCAAAAACATTCAGTACTTC.

The chain is built from TRBV18 and TRBJ1-1; the D gene is possibly TRBD1 (6 bases). There are 14 residues in the CDR3. V lost 5 bases to trimming and J lost 2 bases, with 12 bases between them. Germline V gives CDR1 KGHSH, CDR2 LQKENI. CDR3 protein: CASSGAGDNTEAFF. CDR3 sequence (DNA): TGTGCCAGCTCAGGTGCAGGGGATAACACTGAAGCTTTCTTT.

The chain employs TRBV29-1 and TRBJ1-5; no clear D gene. CDR1 and CDR2 (germline): SQVTM, ANQGSEA. The CDR3 sequence is 14 residues long. V lost 0 bases and J lost 0, with 6 bases in between. The CDR3 is CSVEEPGSNQPQHF. As DNA, the CDR3 is TGCAGCGTTGAAGAGCCGGGTAGCAATCAGCCCCAGCATTTT.

Written as DNA, the CDR3 is TGTGCCAGCAGCCTAAGCGGGGGCACCTACAATGAGCAGTTCTTC. Translated, it gives CASSLSGGTYNEQFF. The chain joins TRBV7-9 to TRBJ2-1; TRBD2 agrees at 8 bases. Germline V lookup: CDR1 SEHNR, CDR2 FQNEAQ (reference sequence). With 5 bases clipped from V and 2 bases from J, the junction kept 5 bases outside the gene matches. The CDR3 contains 15 residues.

The chain uses TRBV7-9 and TRBJ2-7; weak D call: TRBD2 (6 bases). The CDR3 sequence is 15 residues long. Germline V gene sequence: CDR1 SEHNR, CDR2 FQNEAQ (reference sequence). Between the trimmed V and J ends, which lost 4 bases and 3 bases, there was a span of 16 bases. CDR3 bases: TGTGCCAGCAGCTCCTTTGCGGGGCTTTTCTACGAGCAGTACTTC. As protein: CASSSFAGLFYEQYF.

This clone came up a few times. V gene TRBV5-6 combines with J gene TRBJ1-2, with D perhaps matching TRBD1 (6 bases). The CDR3 contains 13 residues. Germline V gene sequence: CDR1 SGHDT, CDR2 YYEEEE. The germline V and J ends were trimmed by 1 base and 2 bases, with 6 bases remaining between them. The CDR3 region is CASSLRGNYGYTF. CDR3 bases: TGTGCCAGCAGCTTGAGGGGGAACTATGGCTACACCTTC.